This entry lists 24 T cell receptor beta chains sequenced from one sample in a study of vaccination and CD4 T cells after COVID-19. The Oncomine TCR Beta short-read assay generated sequence data from the DNA of cultured CD4+ T cells. Extraction of genomic DNA was performed on cultured CD4+ T cells. MiXCR, applied by TCRdb to the PCR reads, yields one record per CDR3 protein. The table lists 8,500 to 14,000 distinct CDR3 sequences, around 30% of them singletons. The treatment denotes: 10-day PBMC culture with coronavirus spike peptide pools or control peptides (ViraFEST assay). Harvesting of the unexposed donor's CD4+ T cells predated the COVID-19 pandemic (2011-2018). Their antigens are not known. Sequencing was performed on CD4+ T cells from blood, cultured in vitro. Receptors were obtained from a human donor in good health.

This sequence joins TRBV4-1 and TRBJ1-1; TRBD1 agrees at 10 bases. Germline-derived CDR1 and CDR2 are MGHRA and YSYEKL. V gave up 2 bases and J gave up 2 bases; unmatched junction bases: 8. The CDR3 spans 17 residues. The CDR3 here is CASSQQTGGLLNTEAFF. In DNA form, the CDR3 reads TGCGCCAGCAGCCAACAGACAGGGGGCTTGTTAAACACTGAAGCTTTCTTT.

The V call is TRBV28, the J call TRBJ2-7; 11 bases match TRBD2. The V gene's germline CDR1 is MDHEN and CDR2 SYDVKM. V shed 9 bases, J shed 0 bases, and the junction held 4 bases outside the gene matches. The CDR3 is 14 amino acids. The CDR3 loop is CASLAGGRSYEQYF. The CDR3 DNA reads TGTGCCAGTCTAGCGGGAGGACGCTCCTACGAGCAGTACTTC. Complete variable domain (other parts from reference TRBV28 and TRBJ2-7): DVKVTQSSRYLVKRTGEKVFLECVQDMDHENMFWYRQDPGLGLRLIYFSYDVKMKEKGDIPEGYSVSREKKERFSLILESASTNQTSMYLCASLAGGRSYEQYFGPGTRLTVT.

This clonotype was found a few times. The rearrangement uses TRBV7-3 and TRBJ2-1, with 13 bases identical to TRBD2. The CDR3 has 16 residues. Per germline, CDR1 SGHTA and CDR2 FQGTGA. Trimming cost V 3 bases and J 9 bases; bases outside gene matches: 8. CDR3 amino acids: CASSFPTSGRRGEQFF. The CDR3 nucleotides read TGTGCCAGCAGCTTCCCGACTAGCGGGAGGAGGGGTGAGCAGTTCTTC. Using reference TRBV7-3 and TRBJ2-1 for the parts outside the CDR3, the full variable domain is GAGVSQTPSNKVTEKGKYVELRCDPISGHTALYWYRQSLGQGPEFLIYFQGTGAADDSGLPNDRFFAVRPEGSVSTLKIQRTERGDSAVYLCASSFPTSGRRGEQFFGPGTRLTVL.

The chain joins TRBV6-1 to TRBJ2-7; the match to TRBD1 covers 12 bases. CDR1 is MNHNS and CDR2 is SASEGT in the germline V gene. The CDR3 extends over 14 amino acids. V dropped 8 bases and J dropped 7; count of bases not matched to a gene: 9. CDR3: CASGTGGGSGEQYF. CDR3 coding DNA: TGTGCCAGCGGGACAGGGGGCGGGAGCGGGGAGCAGTACTTC.

The CDR3 spells CASSKEAGELFF. DNA of the CDR3: TGTGCCAGCAGCAAAGAAGCCGGGGAGCTGTTTTTT. V gene TRBV11-3 combines with J gene TRBJ2-2, with D hard to call. This CDR3 spans 12 amino acids. Germline V CDR1 and CDR2: SGHNT, YENEEA. V lost 5 bases and J lost 6, with 7 bases in between.

This clonotype was picked up a small number of times. J is TRBJ2-7 and V is TRBV7-2; D gene ambiguous. Germline V gene lookup returns CDR1 SGHTA and CDR2 FQGNSA. The V end lost 7 bases, the J end lost 3 bases, and 7 bases lay between the germline ends. This CDR3 comprises 11 residues. The CDR3 reads CASTDNYEQYF. The CDR3, as DNA: TGTGCCAGCACCGACAACTACGAGCAGTACTTC.

J is TRBJ2-3 and V is TRBV12-3 or TRBV12-4; D remains unclear. This CDR3 is 13 amino acids long. The ends were cut back, 0 bases at V and 0 bases at J, with 1 base in the middle. CDR3 bases: TGTGCCAGCAGTTTAGCGAGCACAGATACGCAGTATTTT. It encodes CASSLASTDTQYF.

This clonotype was picked up a small number of times. The V gene is TRBV11-3, the J gene TRBJ2-7; 7 nucleotides agree with TRBD2. Germline values: CDR1 SGHNT, CDR2 YENEEA. Trimming cost V 4 bases and J 2 bases; bases outside gene matches: 8. The CDR3 extends over 15 amino acids. CDR3 coding DNA: TGTGCCAGCAGCTCTCCTAGCGGAGCTACCTACGAGCAGTACTTC. The encoded protein is CASSSPSGATYEQYF. Combining the CDR3 with reference TRBV11-3 and TRBJ2-7 gives the whole variable domain EAGVVQSPRYKIIEKKQPVAFWCNPISGHNTLYWYLQNLGQGPELLIRYENEEAVDDSQLPKDRFSAERLKGVDSTLKIQPAELGDSAVYLCASSSPSGATYEQYFGPGTRLTVT.

The chain couples TRBV6-1 to TRBJ1-2; tentative D call: TRBD1 (6 bases). Germline CDR1 is MNHNS and CDR2 is SASEGT. This CDR3 is built from 13 residues. Trimming took off 7 bases at V and 5 bases at J, with 14 bases between the two ends. Here the CDR3 reads CASTLGQQYGYTF. The CDR3 nucleotides are TGTGCCAGCACCCTTGGACAGCAATATGGCTACACCTTC.

The CDR3 loop reads CASSLKGTGGYNEQFF. The CDR3 DNA is TGTGCCAGCAGCCTAAAGGGAACGGGAGGCTACAATGAGCAGTTCTTC. The V and J genes are TRBV7-3 and TRBJ2-1; TRBD2 agrees at 7 bases. V lost 5 bases and J lost 3; bases outside the gene matches: 10. Germline assignment: CDR1 SGHTA and CDR2 FQGTGA. The CDR3 is 16 amino acids.

This clonotype appeared a few times. CDR3 in DNA: TGTGCCAGCAGCCAAGATCAGGGCGAGCAGTACTTC. Protein: CASSQDQGEQYF. V usage is TRBV4-2 and J usage is TRBJ2-7, with D possibly TRBD1 on 5 matching bases. Trimming pared 0 bases from V and 6 bases from J, leaving 6 bases between. CDR3 length: 12 residues. CDR1 and CDR2 from the germline V gene are LGHNA and YNFKEQ.

This clonotype turned up a few times. This chain connects TRBV6-2 or TRBV6-3 to TRBJ1-1; D uncertain. The CDR3 runs to 13 residues. Trimming stripped 7 bases from V and 5 bases from J, with 14 bases between. Germline V gene data show CDR1 as MNHEY and CDR2 as SVGEGT. As DNA, the CDR3 is TGTGCCAGCACACTAGGAATAGGGACTGAAGCTTTCTTT. Residues: CASTLGIGTEAFF.

This rearrangement joins TRBV7-8 to TRBJ2-1; 8 nucleotides agree with TRBD2. Trimming at V came to 5 bases and at J to 0 bases, leaving 6 bases not matched to a gene. This CDR3 is built from 16 residues. Germline V lookup: CDR1 SGHVS, CDR2 FQNEAQ. The CDR3 DNA sequence: TGTGCCAGCAGCCCAGCGGGAGCCTTCTCCTACAATGAGCAGTTCTTC. It translates to CASSPAGAFSYNEQFF.

Points on this clonotype: Since no conserved phenylalanine or tryptophan closes the CDR3, a read error is the likely cause. V and J are TRBV6-2 or TRBV6-3 and TRBJ1-1; weak D call: TRBD1 (6 bases). Germline V gives CDR1 MNHEY, CDR2 SVGEGT. V was pared by 8 bases and J by 1 base, with 11 bases between. The length of the CDR3 is 13 residues. CDR3 amino acids: CASVLTGNTEAFS. CDR3 bases: TGTGCCAGCGTGCTGACAGGGAACACTGAAGCTTTCTCT.

V is TRBV14 and J is TRBJ2-7, with 7 bases identical to TRBD1. This CDR3 is 15 amino acids long. Trimming cost V 5 bases and J 3 bases; bases outside gene matches: 10. Germline-derived CDR1 and CDR2 are SGHDN and FVKESK. The CDR3 DNA reads as TGTGCCAGCAGCTTACAGGGGTCTTCGGGCTACGAGCAGTACTTC. Its protein product is CASSLQGSSGYEQYF.

Within the sample, this clonotype is medium-sized. This sequence joins TRBV7-9 and TRBJ1-1; tentative D call: TRBD1 (6 bases). Germline V gene lookup returns CDR1 SEHNR and CDR2 FQNEAQ (reference sequence). The V gene lost 3 bases and the J gene lost 1 base, with 6 bases spanning the gap. CDR3 length: 13 amino acids. The CDR3, as DNA: TGTGCCAGCAGCTTGGGGGCGAACACTGAAGCTTTCTTT. Translation gives CASSLGANTEAFF.

V is TRBV7-9 and J is TRBJ2-3; D ambiguous. Germline CDR1 SEHNR, CDR2 FQNEAQ (reference sequence). The CDR3 is 15 amino acids. V was clipped by 4 bases and J by 1 base, with 12 bases between them. DNA for the CDR3: TGTGCCAGCAGCTCGAGTAACGCCCGCACAGATACGCAGTATTTT. This codes for CASSSSNARTDTQYF.

The chain joins TRBV4-2 to TRBJ1-1; a weak D match, TRBD1 (6 bases). V was cut by 0 bases and J by 8 bases, with 10 bases left in between. The CDR3 is made up of 13 amino acids. CDR1 and CDR2 (germline): LGHNA, YNFKEQ. This chain's CDR3 is CASSQDLQGEAFF. The CDR3 bases are TGTGCCAGCAGCCAAGATTTACAGGGCGAAGCTTTCTTT.

By frequency in the sample, this clonotype is medium-sized. The chain carries TRBV7-3 and TRBJ1-2; possibly TRBD1 for D (5 bases). CDR1 is SGHTA, CDR2 FQGTGA, per germline. The germline V and J ends were trimmed by 5 bases and 0 bases, with 10 bases remaining between them. The length of the CDR3 is 14 residues. The CDR3 DNA sequence: TGTGCCAGCAGCCCCGGGGCGACTAACTATGGCTACACCTTC. The encoded protein is CASSPGATNYGYTF.

This clonotype was seen more than once but under ten times. The chain carries TRBV7-9 and TRBJ2-7; D not certain. The CDR3 sequence is 13 residues long. V gave up 1 base and J gave up 5 bases, with 9 bases separating them. Germline V gene lookup returns CDR1 SEHNR and CDR2 FQNEAQ (reference sequence). CDR3 protein: CASSLGDLDEQYF. CDR3 coding DNA: TGTGCCAGCAGCTTAGGGGATTTGGACGAGCAGTACTTC. Combining the CDR3 with reference TRBV7-9 and TRBJ2-7 gives the whole variable domain DTGVSQNPRHKITKRGQNVTFRCDPISEHNRLYWYRQTLGQGPEFLTYFQNEAQLEKSRLLSDRFSAERPKGSFSTLEIQRTEQGDSAMYLCASSLGDLDEQYFGPGTRLTVT.

The genes are TRBV6-4 and TRBJ1-2, with D unresolved. The CDR3 sequence is 14 residues long. The germline gives CDR1 MRHNA, CDR2 SNTAGT. V was pared by 5 bases and J by 7 bases, with 17 bases between. This chain's CDR3 is CASSMIEGTGGYTF. For the CDR3, the DNA is TGTGCCAGCAGTATGATCGAGGGTACCGGTGGCTACACCTTC.

This clonotype was recorded a few times. The V and J genes are TRBV6-5 and TRBJ2-7; 9 bases are shared with TRBD2. This CDR3 is built from 17 residues. Germline loops: CDR1 MNHEY, CDR2 SVGAGI. V trimming: 1 base; J trimming: 3 bases; junction bases outside the gene matches: 10. The CDR3 reads CASSYFPGLALNYEQYF. Here the CDR3 DNA reads TGTGCCAGCAGTTACTTCCCGGGACTAGCACTAAACTACGAGCAGTACTTC.

This clonotype was found a few times. The gene calls are TRBV6-2 or TRBV6-3 and TRBJ2-1; 7 positions match TRBD1. The germline V gene has CDR1 MNHEY and CDR2 SVGEGT. After removal of 7 bases from V and 5 bases from J, the junction contained 11 bases not matched to a gene. The length of the CDR3 is 15 residues. The CDR3 loop is CASTRLSTGDNEQFF. CDR3 in DNA: TGTGCCAGCACCCGCCTTAGTACAGGGGACAATGAGCAGTTCTTC.

J is TRBJ1-1 and V is TRBV5-1; D possibly corresponds to TRBD1 (5 bases). V lost 5 bases and J 2 bases, leaving 19 bases between the germline ends. CDR1 and CDR2 from the germline V gene are SGHRS and YFSETQ. This CDR3 spans 16 amino acids. DNA for the CDR3: TGCGCCAGCAGTTTAAGACCCGGGACGGCTAACACTGAAGCTTTCTTT. It yields the protein CASSLRPGTANTEAFF.